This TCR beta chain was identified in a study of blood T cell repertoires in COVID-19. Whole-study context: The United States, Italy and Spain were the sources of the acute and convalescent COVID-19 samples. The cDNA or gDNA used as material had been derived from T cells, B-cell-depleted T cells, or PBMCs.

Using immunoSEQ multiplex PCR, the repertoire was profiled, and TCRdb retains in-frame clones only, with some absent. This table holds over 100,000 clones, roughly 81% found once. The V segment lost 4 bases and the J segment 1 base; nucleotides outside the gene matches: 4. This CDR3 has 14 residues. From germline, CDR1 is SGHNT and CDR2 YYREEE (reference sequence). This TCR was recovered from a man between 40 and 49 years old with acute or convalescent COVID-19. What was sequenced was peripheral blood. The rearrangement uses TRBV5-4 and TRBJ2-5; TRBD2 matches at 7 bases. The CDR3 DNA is TGTGCCAGCAGCCGGGGGACTATCCAAGAGACCCAGTACTTC. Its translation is CASSRGTIQETQYF.